Following are 15 T cell receptor beta chains from one sample sequenced in a study of cytomegalovirus exposure and HLA in healthy donors. Primers: 60 Vbeta forward and 13 Jbeta reverse. Assay: immunoSEQ multiplex PCR; the TCRdb copy retains only in-frame clones and omits some. The sample has around 130,000 clones; roughly 87% are singletons. The sample comprised PBMCs. These receptors came from a woman between 40 and 50 years old in good health and CMV-seronegative.

The chain employs TRBV6-1 and TRBJ2-1, with 10 positions matching TRBD1. The junction had 12 bases not matched to a gene; V was cut back by 2 bases and J by 5 bases. In germline, CDR1 is MNHNS, CDR2 SASEGT. This CDR3 contains 18 residues. The CDR3: CASSEIDRGRAGNNEQFF. Here the CDR3 DNA reads TGTGCCAGCAGTGAAATCGACAGGGGGCGGGCGGGGAACAATGAGCAGTTCTTC.

This clone showed up just a few times. This chain uses TRBV6-1 with TRBJ2-1; no definite D call. Between the trimmed V and J ends, which lost 6 bases and 0 bases, there was a span of 12 bases. This CDR3 has 15 residues. The germline V gene has CDR1 MNHNS and CDR2 SASEGT. The chain's CDR3 is CASRLTPDSYNEQFF. Here the CDR3 DNA reads TGTGCCAGCAGATTAACACCCGACTCCTACAATGAGCAGTTCTTC.

The chain recombines TRBV5-4 with TRBJ2-1; TRBD2 is a possible D gene (5 bases). Germline V lookup: CDR1 SGHNT, CDR2 YYREEE (reference sequence). V shed 0 bases and J shed 12 bases, with 13 bases lying between them. The CDR3 covers 13 residues. The CDR3 protein is CASSLAGSDGQFF. CDR3 nucleotides: TGTGCCAGCAGCTTGGCCGGTAGCGACGGGCAGTTCTTC.

Worth noting for this clone: A junction end diverges from the germline sequence, so it may reflect a read error. CDR3: CSSSLDRTYTEAFF. CDR3 bases: TGTTCCAGCAGCTTGGACAGGACTTACACTGAAGCTTTCTTT. The chain links TRBV7-9 to TRBJ1-1; 7 nucleotides align to TRBD1. The CDR3 extends over 14 amino acids. Germline lookup yields CDR1 SEHNR and CDR2 FQNEAQ (reference sequence).

The rearrangement links TRBV11-2 to TRBJ2-2; D remains ambiguous. The V and J ends lost 3 bases and 8 bases respectively, with 4 bases between them. This CDR3 has 11 residues. The germline gives CDR1 SGHAT, CDR2 FQNNGV. The CDR3 region is CASSFLGELFF. DNA for the CDR3: TGTGCCAGCAGCTTTCTTGGGGAGCTGTTTTTT.

V is TRBV4-1 and J is TRBJ2-7, with a possible D match to TRBD2 (5 bases). The CDR3 extends over 15 amino acids. Germline V lookup: CDR1 MGHRA, CDR2 YSYEKL. The V and J ends lost 2 bases and 5 bases respectively, with 16 bases between them. CDR3 region: CASSQKGGLGDEQYF. The CDR3 DNA reads TGCGCCAGCAGCCAAAAAGGAGGACTGGGCGACGAGCAGTACTTC.

The V call is TRBV30, the J call TRBJ2-5; possibly TRBD1 for D (6 bases). The germline V gene encodes CDR1 GTSNPN and CDR2 SVGIG (reference sequence). V was cut by 3 bases and J by 4 bases, with 15 bases left in between. The CDR3 covers 14 residues. The CDR3 here is CAWSVRDRSETQYF. The CDR3 DNA sequence: TGTGCCTGGAGCGTCCGCGACAGGTCAGAGACCCAGTACTTC.

The table lists this clone with a few counts. The CDR3 sequence is CASSLYRAETQYF. In DNA form, the CDR3 reads TGTGCCAGCAGCTTATACAGGGCAGAGACCCAGTACTTC. The chain uses TRBV7-2 and TRBJ2-5, with a weak D call TRBD1 (6 bases). CDR1 and CDR2 from the germline V gene are SGHTA and FQGNSA. This CDR3 is built from 13 residues. Trimming removed 2 bases from V and 4 bases from J, with 8 bases in between.

The CDR3 reads CASSKPRLAGGQSLGDTQYF. CDR3 nucleotide sequence: TGTGCCAGCAGCAAACCTAGACTAGCGGGAGGGCAGTCGTTAGGAGATACGCAGTATTTT. The chain joins TRBV21-1 to TRBJ2-3; the tabulated D call, TRBD2, remains unverified against the DNA. TRBV21-1 is a pseudogene. This CDR3 has 20 amino acids.

The V call is TRBV5-1, the J call TRBJ1-4, with D maybe TRBD1 (5 bases). The CDR3 loop spans 14 amino acids. Germline assignment: CDR1 SGHRS and CDR2 YFSETQ. V lost 2 bases to trimming and J lost 8 bases, with 13 bases between them. The CDR3 region is CASSFGGGEEKLFF. In DNA form, the CDR3 reads TGCGCCAGCAGCTTCGGGGGAGGAGAAGAAAAACTGTTTTTT.

The rearrangement joins TRBV4-2 to TRBJ2-3, with D possibly TRBD2 on 6 matching bases. The CDR3 is 16 residues long. The V gene's germline CDR1 is LGHNA and CDR2 YNFKEQ. V was cut by 2 bases and J by 1 base, with 13 bases left in between. CDR3 nucleotides: TGTGCCAGCAGCCAATCCGGGCGGGGTGGCACAGATACGCAGTATTTT. It codes for CASSQSGRGGTDTQYF.

This clone appeared once. The V and J genes are TRBV7-9 and TRBJ1-2; D is uncertain. Germline V gene sequence: CDR1 SEHNR, CDR2 FQNEAQ (reference sequence). The V gene lost 5 bases and the J gene lost 0 bases, with 16 bases spanning the gap. CDR3 length equals 16 residues. CDR3 sequence reads: CASSPPRGKANYGYTF. CDR3 sequence (DNA): TGTGCCAGCAGCCCCCCAAGAGGGAAAGCTAACTATGGCTACACCTTC.

The V call is TRBV5-1, the J call TRBJ2-1; 11 bases agree with TRBD2. Trimming at V came to 0 bases and at J to 8 bases, leaving 7 bases not matched to a gene. CDR1 and CDR2 from the germline V gene are SGHRS and YFSETQ. This CDR3 comprises 16 residues. CDR3 coding DNA: TGCGCCAGCAGCTTGGCCCTAGCGGGAGGCGCCGATGAGCAGTTCTTC. Translating gives CASSLALAGGADEQFF.

The chain carries TRBV15 and TRBJ2-5; 11 bases fit TRBD2. V lost 0 bases and J lost 5; bases outside the gene matches: 5. The V gene's germline CDR1 is LNHNV and CDR2 YYDKDF (reference sequence). CDR3 length equals 16 residues. The CDR3 is CATSRDLAGGHETQYF. As DNA, the CDR3 is TGTGCCACCAGCAGAGATCTAGCGGGAGGTCACGAGACCCAGTACTTC.

The table lists this clone with a count of one. The chain has TRBV20-1 and TRBJ2-1; TRBD1 aligns across 8 bases. The junction had 4 bases not matched to a gene; V was cut back by 6 bases and J by 9 bases. Germline V gene data show CDR1 as DFQATT and CDR2 as SNEGSKA (reference sequence). This CDR3 contains 11 residues. CDR3 coding DNA: TGCAGTGCCGCAGGGGGCGGTGAGCAGTTCTTC. Its protein product is CSAAGGGEQFF.